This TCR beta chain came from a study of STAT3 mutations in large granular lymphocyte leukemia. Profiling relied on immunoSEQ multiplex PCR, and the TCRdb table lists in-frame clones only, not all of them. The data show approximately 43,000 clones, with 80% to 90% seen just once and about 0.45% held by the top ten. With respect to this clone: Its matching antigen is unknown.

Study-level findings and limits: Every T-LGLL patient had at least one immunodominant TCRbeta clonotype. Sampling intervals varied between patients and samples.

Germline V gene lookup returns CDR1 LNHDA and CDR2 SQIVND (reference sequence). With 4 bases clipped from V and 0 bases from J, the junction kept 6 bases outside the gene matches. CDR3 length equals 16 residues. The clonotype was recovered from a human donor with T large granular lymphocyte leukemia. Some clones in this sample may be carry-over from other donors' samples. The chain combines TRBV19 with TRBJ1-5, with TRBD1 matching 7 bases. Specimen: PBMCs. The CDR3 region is CASSTTTGDSNQPQHF. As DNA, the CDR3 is TGTGCCAGTAGTACCACCACAGGGGATAGCAATCAGCCCCAGCATTTT.